These 18 T cell receptor beta chains share one sample of origin, sequenced in a study of cytomegalovirus exposure and HLA in healthy donors. Primers: 60 Vbeta forward and 13 Jbeta reverse. TCRdb keeps only in-frame clones here, not all; method: immunoSEQ multiplex PCR. In total, the table holds tens of thousands of clones. The material sequenced was PBMCs. Receptor source: a female donor in good health and CMV-seropositive.

This chain uses TRBV5-1 with TRBJ2-4; 7 bases match TRBD1. The CDR3 totals 15 residues. From germline, CDR1 is SGHRS and CDR2 YFSETQ. The trim removed 4 bases at V and 0 bases at J, leaving 4 bases unmatched. This chain's CDR3 is CASSKGQLAKNIQYF. In nucleotides, the CDR3 is TGCGCCAGCAGCAAGGGACAGCTAGCCAAAAACATTCAGTACTTC.

The chain recombines TRBV6-1 with TRBJ1-2; no definite D call. The V end was cut by 7 bases, the J end by 11 bases, with 14 bases between. Germline V gene sequence: CDR1 MNHNS, CDR2 SASEGT. The CDR3 length is 11 residues. The CDR3 sequence is CASTSLALYTF. The CDR3 region has the DNA TGTGCCAGCACATCCTTGGCCCTGTACACCTTC.

The CDR3 here is CASSLSPDRDYGYTF. The CDR3 bases are TGTGCCAGCAGTTTATCTCCGGACAGGGACTATGGCTACACCTTC. The J gene is TRBJ1-2, the V gene TRBV27; 8 bases are a match to TRBD1. This CDR3 has 15 residues. V shed 0 bases, J shed 3 bases, and the junction held 3 bases outside the gene matches. Germline CDR1 MNHEY, CDR2 SMNVEV (reference sequence).

The chain links TRBV21-1 to TRBJ1-5. TRBV21-1 corresponds to a pseudogene. This CDR3 region has 18 residues. The CDR3 DNA is TGTGCCAGCAGCATTAAGGAGGGCGCGGTTTATAGCAATCAGCCCCAGCATTTT. Amino acid sequence: CASSIKEGAVYSNQPQHF.

The CDR3 bases are TGTGCCAGCAGCTTAGGGGGGGGGAGGGGGGTGAACACTGAAGCTTTCTTT. Residues: CASSLGGGRGVNTEAFF. This chain links TRBV7-9 with TRBJ1-1; the D gene is possibly TRBD1 (6 bases). CDR1 SEHNR and CDR2 FQNEAQ come from the germline V gene (reference sequence). There are 17 residues in the CDR3. Trimming removed 1 base from V and 0 bases from J, with 15 bases in between.

Written as DNA, the CDR3 is TGCGCCAGCAGCTTGGCCCCAGGGTTCGCCGACAATGAGCAGTTCTTC. As protein: CASSLAPGFADNEQFF. The rearrangement links TRBV5-1 to TRBJ2-1; perhaps TRBD1 as D (5 bases). The CDR3 extends over 16 amino acids. Germline V gene sequence: CDR1 SGHRS, CDR2 YFSETQ. V was trimmed by 0 bases and J by 5 bases, leaving 15 bases between them.

The rearrangement uses TRBV28 and TRBJ2-7; 9 bases map to TRBD1. CDR1 MDHEN and CDR2 SYDVKM come from the germline V gene. V lost 4 bases, J lost 4 bases, and 11 bases stayed unmatched. This CDR3 spans 16 amino acids. The CDR3 loop is CASSSDPGTGTYEQYF. CDR3 DNA sequence: TGTGCCAGCAGTTCCGATCCCGGGACAGGGACGTACGAGCAGTACTTC.

V usage is TRBV14 and J usage is TRBJ1-2, with D unclear. Per germline, CDR1 SGHDN and CDR2 FVKESK. CDR3 length: 17 amino acids. Trimming shortened V by 0 bases and J by 4 bases, and 18 bases separated the two germline ends. This CDR3 is CASSQDLSTVHSYGYTF. CDR3 nucleotides: TGTGCCAGCAGCCAAGACCTGAGCACAGTGCATAGCTATGGCTACACCTTC. Drawing the rest from reference TRBV14 and TRBJ1-2, the complete variable domain is EAGVTQFPSHSVIEKGQTVTLRCDPISGHDNLYWYRRVMGKEIKFLLHFVKESKQDESGMPNNRFLAERTGGTYSTLKVQPAELEDSGVYFCASSQDLSTVHSYGYTFGSGTRLTVV.

This chain joins TRBV7-3 and TRBJ2-7; a possible D gene is TRBD1 (6 bases). CDR3 length: 14 residues. V shed 2 bases and J shed 5 bases, with 13 bases lying between them. Per germline, CDR1 SGHTA and CDR2 FQGTGA. CDR3: CASSLGGGFHEQYF. As DNA, the CDR3 is TGTGCCAGCAGCTTAGGGGGCGGGTTCCACGAGCAGTACTTC.

The rearrangement uses TRBV7-3 and TRBJ2-5, with D hard to call. The CDR3 extends over 12 amino acids. The V gene's germline CDR1 is SGHTA and CDR2 FQGTGA. Trimming took off 3 bases at V and 7 bases at J, with 9 bases between the two ends. CDR3 in DNA: TGTGCCAGCAGCTTGGAGATAGGGACCCAGTACTTC. This gives the protein CASSLEIGTQYF.

The chain joins TRBV4-1 to TRBJ2-2; no firm D call. The CDR3 has 16 amino acids. From germline, CDR1 is MGHRA and CDR2 YSYEKL. The V end lost 0 bases, the J end lost 5 bases, and 13 bases lay between the germline ends. CDR3 in amino acids: CASSQEWAGYTGELFF. CDR3 bases: TGCGCCAGCAGCCAAGAGTGGGCAGGCTATACCGGGGAGCTGTTTTTT.

This chain uses TRBV9 with TRBJ1-2; 7 bases are shared with TRBD1. V shed 5 bases and J 2 bases; nucleotides not matched to a gene: 3. Germline V gives CDR1 SGDLS, CDR2 YYNGEE. CDR3 length equals 13 residues. CDR3 DNA sequence: TGTGCCAGCAGAGAGACAGGGAACTATGGCTACACCTTC. Amino acid sequence: CASRETGNYGYTF.

As for this clone: The sample contains more than one DNA sequence encoding this CDR3. The chain links TRBV5-1 to TRBJ1-4; D possibly corresponds to TRBD1 (5 bases). V was cut by 2 bases and J by 7 bases, with 12 bases left in between. The CDR3 length is 14 residues. The germline CDR1 and CDR2 sequences are SGHRS and YFSETQ. As DNA, the CDR3 is TGCGCCAGCAGCTTACTCCAGGGAGGTGAAAAACTGTTTTTT. Translating it yields CASSLLQGGEKLFF.

J is TRBJ2-5 and V is TRBV29-1; no definite D call. V was trimmed by 4 bases and J by 5 bases, leaving 8 bases between them. CDR1 and CDR2 (germline): SQVTM, ANQGSEA. The CDR3 is 11 residues long. Here the CDR3 DNA reads TGCAGCGTTGTTTTCTCGGAGACCCAGTACTTC. Its protein product is CSVVFSETQYF.

The gene calls are TRBV6-1 and TRBJ1-4; D is possibly TRBD1 (5 bases). The CDR3 has 14 amino acids. Looked up from germline, CDR1 is MNHNS and CDR2 is SASEGT. Trimming pared 4 bases from V and 5 bases from J, leaving 11 bases between. The CDR3 protein is CASSGRQYNEKLFF. The CDR3 DNA sequence: TGTGCCAGCAGTGGACGACAGTACAATGAAAAACTGTTTTTT.

This chain links TRBV7-2 with TRBJ2-3, with 8 bases aligning to TRBD2. The length of the CDR3 is 16 residues. Germline lookup yields CDR1 SGHTA and CDR2 FQGNSA. J was trimmed by 2 bases and V by 9 bases; bases with no gene match: 13. The CDR3 loop is CASQPGSGIFTDTQYF. For the CDR3, the DNA is TGTGCCAGTCAGCCGGGTAGCGGGATCTTCACAGATACGCAGTATTTT. The full variable domain, in which reference TRBV7-2 and TRBJ2-3 provide the parts outside the CDR3, is GAGVSQSPSNKVTEKGKDVELRCDPISGHTALYWYRQSLGQGLEFLIYFQGNSAPDKSGLPSDRFSAERTGGSVSTLTIQRTQQEDSAVYLCASQPGSGIFTDTQYFGPGTRLTVL.

This chain links TRBV5-1 with TRBJ2-7, with D possibly matching TRBD1 (7 bases). With 1 base removed from V and 4 bases from J, the gap between germline ends came to 9 bases. Germline lookup yields CDR1 SGHRS and CDR2 YFSETQ. This CDR3 is built from 13 residues. CDR3 loop: CASSLQGGYEQYF. The CDR3, as DNA: TGCGCCAGCAGCTTGCAGGGGGGTTACGAGCAGTACTTC. The full variable domain, with the rest looked up from reference TRBV5-1 and TRBJ2-7, is KAGVTQTPRYLIKTRGQQVTLSCSPISGHRSVSWYQQTPGQGLQFLFEYFSETQRNKGNFPGRFSGRQFSNSRSEMNVSTLELGDSALYLCASSLQGGYEQYFGPGTRLTVT.

CDR3 residues: CASRIDRGRRNSPLHF. For the CDR3, the DNA is TGCGCCAGCAGGATAGACAGGGGGCGCAGAAATTCACCCCTCCACTTT. J is TRBJ1-6 and V is TRBV10-1; 10 bases map to TRBD1. Looked up from germline, CDR1 is WNHNN and CDR2 is SYGVQD (reference sequence). V trimming: 6 bases; J trimming: 7 bases; junction bases outside the gene matches: 9. The CDR3 contains 16 residues.